A single sample gave rise to the 2 T cell receptor beta chains below, sequenced in a study of T cells in Graves' hyperthyroidism and ophthalmopathy. There were TCR beta CDR3 regions amplified from RNA transcripts. An initial round of RT-PCR targeting the TCR CDR3 relied on the HTBI primer set. TCRdb called the multiplex PCR reads again in MiXCR, with one record for every CDR3 protein. Of about 640,000 distinct CDR3 sequences listed, less than 25% are singletons. Sequencing was done on a sample of blood. All receptors come from a man aged 25 to 40 with Graves' ophthalmopathy.

Of note for this clonotype: The junction and the germline gene differ at one end; a read error may be behind it. The CDR3 DNA is TGTGCCAGCAGTTTAGTACAGGGGGCTCAATCAGATACGCAGTGTTTT. Its translation: CASSLVQGAQSDTQCF. The chain is built from TRBV6-5 and TRBJ2-3; 9 nucleotides match TRBD1. Germline CDR1 MNHEY, CDR2 SVGAGI. The CDR3 is 16 amino acids.

The V and J genes are TRBV20-1 and TRBJ2-7, with D possibly TRBD1 on 5 matching bases. Trimming removed 6 bases at V and 7 bases at J, with 19 bases between. The germline gives CDR1 DFQATT, CDR2 SNEGSKA (reference sequence). The length of the CDR3 is 13 residues. CDR3 coding DNA: TGCAGTGCCAGGGTCCCCCGGTCTTGGGAGCAGTACTTC. This encodes CSARVPRSWEQYF.